This T cell receptor (beta chain) is drawn from a study of cytomegalovirus exposure and HLA in healthy donors. Study observations and caveats: Being productive about 87% or about 30% of the time was typical of most TCR beta V segments in an earlier analysis. It is likely that the observed cluster of highly shared sequence variants was a sequencing artifact. Analysis performed later found 16,000 or so TCR beta sequences associated with HLA alleles at 0.05 false discovery rate.

This clone was counted only a few times. The target antigen is unknown. In the PCR, 60 Vbeta and 13 Jbeta primers were used. TCRdb's copy holds only in-frame clones and misses some; the assay was immunoSEQ multiplex PCR. The table records some 110,000 clones, over 9.5% of them present only once. This clonotype was obtained from a man aged 40-49 years in good health and CMV-seropositive. The specimen was PBMCs.

This CDR3 is CASSIARSPSSEQYF. CDR3 coding DNA: TGTGCCAGTAGTATAGCAAGGTCTCCTAGCTCCGAGCAGTACTTC. The chain links TRBV19 to TRBJ2-7, with D perhaps matching TRBD2 (5 bases). The CDR3 covers 15 residues. Trimming removed 1 base at V and 6 bases at J, with 16 bases between. The germline CDR1 and CDR2 sequences are LNHDA and SQIVND (reference sequence).